This TCR beta chain was recorded in a study of metastatic and nonmetastatic thyroid tumors. Turning to the study itself: Where malignant and benign thyroid patients were concerned, repertoires were compared across blood and tumor or nodule tissue.

Trimming removed 1 base from V and 7 bases from J; junction bases left unmatched: 13. The CDR3 has 16 residues. CDR1 and CDR2 (germline): SGHRS, YFSETQ. Nobody among the patients had been given any treatment before thyroid surgery. Worth noting for this clone: Its matching antigen is unknown.

Original analysis: Differences in CDR3 between clinicopathological groups were drawn on to build a classifier intended to discriminate distant-metastatic papillary thyroid cancer patients. TCRdb reassembled clones from the PCR reads with MiXCR. TCRdb, rather than the study authors, made the V and J calls. The table has around 15,000 clones, approximately 35% seen once. Broader study findings: Compared with benign nodules, malignant thyroid tumors were reported to have significantly higher TCR beta diversity in both blood and tumor.

The V and J genes are TRBV5-1 and TRBJ2-7, with 8 positions matching TRBD2. Material for sequencing was tumor tissue. The receptor was derived from a male donor with papillary thyroid cancer or a benign thyroid nodule (not recorded which). Some clones in this sample may be carry-over from other donors' samples. The CDR3 DNA reads as TGCGCCAGCAGCTTGATTGGCGTGCGGGGGGCGGATGAGCAGTACTTC. Translating gives CASSLIGVRGADEQYF.